This T cell receptor (beta chain) emerged from a study of blood T cell repertoires in COVID-19. The CDR3 sequence is 13 residues long. Per the germline V gene, CDR1 is MNHEY and CDR2 is SVGAGI. The V end lost 7 bases, the J end lost 5 bases, and 14 bases lay between the germline ends. Using immunoSEQ multiplex PCR, the repertoire was profiled, and TCRdb retains in-frame clones only, with some absent. The repertoire consists of 150,000 to 200,000 clones, with 75% to 90% occurring once and the leading ten covering roughly 0.82%. The chain combines TRBV6-5 with TRBJ1-2; possible D gene TRBD1, 5 bases. The sequence was obtained from a woman aged 18-29 years who had recovered from COVID-19. What was sequenced was PBMCs or T cells enriched from blood (not recorded which). CDR3 amino acids: CASTPSGGYGYTF. CDR3 DNA sequence: TGTGCCAGCACCCCGAGCGGGGGATATGGCTACACCTTC.